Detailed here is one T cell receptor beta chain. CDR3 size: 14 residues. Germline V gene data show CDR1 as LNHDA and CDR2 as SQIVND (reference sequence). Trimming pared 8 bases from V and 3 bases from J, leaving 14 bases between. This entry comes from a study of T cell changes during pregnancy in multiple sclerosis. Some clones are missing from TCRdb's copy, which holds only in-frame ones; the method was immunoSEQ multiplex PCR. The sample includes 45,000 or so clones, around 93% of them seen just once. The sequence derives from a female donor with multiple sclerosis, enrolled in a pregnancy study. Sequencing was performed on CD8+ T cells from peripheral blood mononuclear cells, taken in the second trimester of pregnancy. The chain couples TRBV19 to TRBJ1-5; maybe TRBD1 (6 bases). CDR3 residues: CASGLQGNNQPQHF. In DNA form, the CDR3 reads TGTGCCAGTGGCCTACAGGGAAACAATCAGCCCCAGCATTTT. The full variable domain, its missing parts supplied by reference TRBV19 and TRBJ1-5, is DGGITQSPKYLFRKEGQNVTLSCEQNLNHDAMYWYRQDPGQGLRLIYYSQIVNDFQKGDIAEGYSVSREKKESFPLTVTSAQKNPTAFYLCASGLQGNNQPQHFGDGTRLSIL.